The 5 T cell receptor beta chains in this list originate from one sample, sequenced in a study of blood T cells in healthy people across ages. The use of a sample-barcoded 5' primer and a J-beta primer mix characterized a second PCR of 7 to 11 cycles. Each CDR3 protein gets one entry after TCRdb re-called the 5' RACE reads with MiXCR. The sample consists of 650,000 to 800,000 distinct CDR3 sequences, 45% to 60% of them appearing once. The sample consisted of blood. Receptors originate from an elderly woman in good health.

The rearrangement joins TRBV7-9 to TRBJ2-7, with D possibly matching TRBD2 (5 bases). Germline CDR1 reads SEHNR; CDR2 reads FQNEAQ (reference sequence). The CDR3 consists of 14 residues. Trimming left V 5 bases short and J 4 bases short, with 15 bases between. The CDR3 bases are TGTGCCAGCAGCCCCGCTGGCGGAGGATACGAGCAGTACTTC. Protein product: CASSPAGGGYEQYF.

This chain joins TRBV24-1 and TRBJ1-1; TRBD1 agrees at 7 bases. Germline-derived CDR1 and CDR2 are KGHDR and SFDVKD. Trimming removed 9 bases from V and 7 bases from J; junction bases left unmatched: 7. The CDR3 is 12 amino acids. The CDR3 loop is CATQDRTGEAFF. The CDR3 DNA is TGTGCCACCCAGGACAGGACGGGTGAAGCTTTCTTT.

The chain recombines TRBV5-1 with TRBJ2-2, with TRBD1 identical over 9 bases. Germline loops: CDR1 SGHRS, CDR2 YFSETQ. This CDR3 spans 16 amino acids. V lost 4 bases, J lost 5 bases, and 9 bases stayed unmatched. This chain's CDR3 is CASSLRDRAQTGELFF. In DNA form, the CDR3 reads TGCGCCAGCAGCCTCAGGGACAGGGCACAAACCGGGGAGCTGTTTTTT.

This clonotype was observed many times. The V call is TRBV4-2, the J call TRBJ2-1; a weak D match, TRBD2 (5 bases). The CDR3 length is 13 residues. The V gene lost 1 base and the J gene lost 7 bases, with 8 bases spanning the gap. Per germline, CDR1 LGHNA and CDR2 YNFKEQ. CDR3: CASSQAGINEQFF. DNA of the CDR3: TGTGCCAGCAGCCAAGCGGGAATAAATGAGCAGTTCTTC.

CDR3 sequence: CAISETDRGRSKNIQYF. DNA for the CDR3: TGTGCCATCAGTGAGACCGACAGGGGGCGAAGCAAAAACATTCAGTACTTC. The V gene is TRBV10-3, the J gene TRBJ2-4; 10 bases align to TRBD1. This CDR3 spans 17 amino acids. Germline CDR1 and CDR2: ENHRY and SYGVKD. The V segment lost 2 bases and the J segment 3 bases; nucleotides outside the gene matches: 7.